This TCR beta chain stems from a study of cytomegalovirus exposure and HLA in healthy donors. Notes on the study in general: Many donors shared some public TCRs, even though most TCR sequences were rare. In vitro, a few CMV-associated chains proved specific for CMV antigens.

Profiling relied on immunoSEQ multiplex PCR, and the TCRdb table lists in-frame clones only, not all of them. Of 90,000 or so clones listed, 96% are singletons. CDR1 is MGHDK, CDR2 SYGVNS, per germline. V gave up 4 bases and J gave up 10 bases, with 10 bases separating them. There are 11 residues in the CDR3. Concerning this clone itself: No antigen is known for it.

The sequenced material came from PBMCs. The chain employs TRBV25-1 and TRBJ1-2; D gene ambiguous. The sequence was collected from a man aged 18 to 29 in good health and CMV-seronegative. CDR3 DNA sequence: TGTGCCAGCAGTGTGTCCGAGATCTACACCTTC. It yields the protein CASSVSEIYTF.